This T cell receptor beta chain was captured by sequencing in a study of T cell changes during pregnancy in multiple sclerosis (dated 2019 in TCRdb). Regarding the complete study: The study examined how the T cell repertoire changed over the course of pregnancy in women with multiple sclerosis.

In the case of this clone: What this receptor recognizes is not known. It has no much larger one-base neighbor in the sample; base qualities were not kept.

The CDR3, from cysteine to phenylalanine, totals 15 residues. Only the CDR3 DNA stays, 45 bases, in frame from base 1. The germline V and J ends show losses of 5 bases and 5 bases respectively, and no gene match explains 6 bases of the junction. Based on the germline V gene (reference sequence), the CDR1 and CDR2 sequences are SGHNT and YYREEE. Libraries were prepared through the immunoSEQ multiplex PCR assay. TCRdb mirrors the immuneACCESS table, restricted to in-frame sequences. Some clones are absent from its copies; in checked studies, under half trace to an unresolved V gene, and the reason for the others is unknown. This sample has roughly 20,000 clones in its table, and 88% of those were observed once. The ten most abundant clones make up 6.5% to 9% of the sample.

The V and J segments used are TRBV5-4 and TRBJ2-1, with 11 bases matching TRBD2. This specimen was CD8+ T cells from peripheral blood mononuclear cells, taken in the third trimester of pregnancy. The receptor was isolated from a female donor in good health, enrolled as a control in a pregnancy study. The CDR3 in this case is CASRSSGGLNNEQFF. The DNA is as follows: TGTGCCAGCAGATCTAGCGGGGGGCTGAACAATGAGCAGTTCTTC.